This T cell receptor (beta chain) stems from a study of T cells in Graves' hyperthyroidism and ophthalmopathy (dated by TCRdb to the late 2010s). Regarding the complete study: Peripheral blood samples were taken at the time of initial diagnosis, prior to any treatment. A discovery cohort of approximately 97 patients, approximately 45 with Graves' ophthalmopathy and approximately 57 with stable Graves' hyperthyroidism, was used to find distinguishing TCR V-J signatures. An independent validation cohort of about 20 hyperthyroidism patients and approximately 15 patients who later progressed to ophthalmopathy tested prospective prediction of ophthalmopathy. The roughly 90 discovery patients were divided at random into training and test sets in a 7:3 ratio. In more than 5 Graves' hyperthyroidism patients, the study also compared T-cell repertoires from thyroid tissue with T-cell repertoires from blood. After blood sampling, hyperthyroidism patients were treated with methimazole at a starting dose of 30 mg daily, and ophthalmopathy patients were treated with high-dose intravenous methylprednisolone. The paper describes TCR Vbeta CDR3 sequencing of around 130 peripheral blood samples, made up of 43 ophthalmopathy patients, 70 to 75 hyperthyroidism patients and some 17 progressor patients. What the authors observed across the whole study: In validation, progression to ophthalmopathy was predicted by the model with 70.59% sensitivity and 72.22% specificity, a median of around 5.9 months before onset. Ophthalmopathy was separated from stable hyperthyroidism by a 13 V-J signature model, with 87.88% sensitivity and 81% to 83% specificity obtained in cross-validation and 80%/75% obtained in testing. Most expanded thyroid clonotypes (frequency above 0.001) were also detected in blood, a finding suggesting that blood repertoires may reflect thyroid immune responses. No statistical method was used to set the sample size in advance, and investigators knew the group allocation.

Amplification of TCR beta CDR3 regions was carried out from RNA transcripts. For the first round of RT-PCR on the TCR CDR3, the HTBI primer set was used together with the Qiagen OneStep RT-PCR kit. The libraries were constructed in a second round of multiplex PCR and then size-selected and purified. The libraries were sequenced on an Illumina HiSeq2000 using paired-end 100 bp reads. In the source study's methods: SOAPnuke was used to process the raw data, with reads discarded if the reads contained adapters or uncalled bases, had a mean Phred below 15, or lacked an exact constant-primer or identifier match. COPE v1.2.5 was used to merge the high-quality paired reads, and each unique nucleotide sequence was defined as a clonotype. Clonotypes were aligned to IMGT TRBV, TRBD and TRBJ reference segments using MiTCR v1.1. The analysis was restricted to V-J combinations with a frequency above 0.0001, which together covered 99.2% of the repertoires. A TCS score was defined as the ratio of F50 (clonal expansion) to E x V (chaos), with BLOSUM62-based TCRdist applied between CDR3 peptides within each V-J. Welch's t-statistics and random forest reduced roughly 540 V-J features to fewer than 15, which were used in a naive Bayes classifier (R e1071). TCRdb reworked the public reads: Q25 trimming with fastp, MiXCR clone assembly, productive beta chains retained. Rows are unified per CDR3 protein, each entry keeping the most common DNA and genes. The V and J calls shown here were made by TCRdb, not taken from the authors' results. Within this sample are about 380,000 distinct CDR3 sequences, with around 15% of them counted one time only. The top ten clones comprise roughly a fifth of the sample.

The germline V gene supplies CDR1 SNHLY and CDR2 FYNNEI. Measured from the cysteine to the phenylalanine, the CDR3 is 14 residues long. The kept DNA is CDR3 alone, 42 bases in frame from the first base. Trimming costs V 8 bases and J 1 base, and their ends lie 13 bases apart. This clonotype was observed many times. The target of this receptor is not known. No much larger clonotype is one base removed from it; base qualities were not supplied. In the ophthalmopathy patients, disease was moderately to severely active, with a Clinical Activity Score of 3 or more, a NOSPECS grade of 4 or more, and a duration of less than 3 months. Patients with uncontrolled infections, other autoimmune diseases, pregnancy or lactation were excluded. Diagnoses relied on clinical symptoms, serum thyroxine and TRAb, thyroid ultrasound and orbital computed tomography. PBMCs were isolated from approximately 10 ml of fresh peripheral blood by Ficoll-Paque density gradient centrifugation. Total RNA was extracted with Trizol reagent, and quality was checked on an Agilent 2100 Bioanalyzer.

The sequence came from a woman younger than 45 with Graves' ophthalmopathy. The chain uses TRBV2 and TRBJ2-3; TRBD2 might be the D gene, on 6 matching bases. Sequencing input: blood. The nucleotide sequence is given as TGTGCCAGCGGAACTAGCTTCGGCACAGATACGCAGTATTTT. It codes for CASGTSFGTDTQYF.